The source of this T cell receptor (beta chain) is a study of cytomegalovirus exposure and HLA in healthy donors. The study, taken as a whole, reports: Highly shared variants forming one cluster were likely a sequencing artifact. An analysis that came later showed most CMV-associated TCR beta chains appearing HLA-restricted.

PCR involved 60 Vbeta and 13 Jbeta primers. Sequenced by immunoSEQ multiplex PCR; TCRdb stores in-frame clones only, minus some. The sample consists of 150,000 to 200,000 clones, 70% to 80% of them appearing once. V lost 0 bases and J lost 5; bases outside the gene matches: 3. There are 15 residues in the CDR3. Looked up from germline, CDR1 is SGHTA and CDR2 is FQGTGA. Comment on this clone: Its specificity is not known.

The TCR originated in a woman in her thirties or forties in good health and CMV-seronegative. Sequencing input: PBMCs. The chain links TRBV7-3 to TRBJ2-1; 8 bases are shared with TRBD2. The CDR3 region is CASSLTSGVNNEQFF. The CDR3 nucleotides read TGTGCCAGCAGCTTAACTAGCGGGGTTAACAATGAGCAGTTCTTC.